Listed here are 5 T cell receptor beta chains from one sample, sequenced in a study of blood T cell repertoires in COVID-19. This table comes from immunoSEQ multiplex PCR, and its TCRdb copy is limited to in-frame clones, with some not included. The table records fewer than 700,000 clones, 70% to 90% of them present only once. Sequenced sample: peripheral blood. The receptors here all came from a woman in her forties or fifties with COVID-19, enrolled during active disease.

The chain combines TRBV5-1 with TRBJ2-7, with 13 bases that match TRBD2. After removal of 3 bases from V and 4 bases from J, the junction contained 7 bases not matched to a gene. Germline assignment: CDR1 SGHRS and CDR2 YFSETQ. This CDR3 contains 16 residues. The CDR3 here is CASSSRLAGGLYEQYF. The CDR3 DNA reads TGCGCCAGCAGCTCCAGACTAGCGGGGGGTCTTTACGAGCAGTACTTC.

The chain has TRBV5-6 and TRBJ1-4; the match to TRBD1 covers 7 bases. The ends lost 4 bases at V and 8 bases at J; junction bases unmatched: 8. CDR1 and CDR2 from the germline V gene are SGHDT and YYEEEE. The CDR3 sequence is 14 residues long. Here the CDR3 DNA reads TGTGCCAGCAGCCCTGACAGGGTAGGAGAAAAACTGTTTTTT. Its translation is CASSPDRVGEKLFF.

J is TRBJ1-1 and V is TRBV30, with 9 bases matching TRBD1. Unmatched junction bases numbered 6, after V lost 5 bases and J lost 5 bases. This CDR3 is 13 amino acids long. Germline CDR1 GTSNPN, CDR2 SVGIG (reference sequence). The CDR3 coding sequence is TGTGCCTGGGGGGACAGGGTGGGTACTGAAGCTTTCTTT. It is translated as CAWGDRVGTEAFF.

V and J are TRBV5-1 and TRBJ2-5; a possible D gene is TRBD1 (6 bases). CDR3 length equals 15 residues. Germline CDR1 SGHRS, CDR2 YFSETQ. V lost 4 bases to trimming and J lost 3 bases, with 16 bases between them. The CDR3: CASSQGTGFEETQYF. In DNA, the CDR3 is TGCGCCAGCAGCCAGGGCACAGGGTTTGAAGAGACCCAGTACTTC.

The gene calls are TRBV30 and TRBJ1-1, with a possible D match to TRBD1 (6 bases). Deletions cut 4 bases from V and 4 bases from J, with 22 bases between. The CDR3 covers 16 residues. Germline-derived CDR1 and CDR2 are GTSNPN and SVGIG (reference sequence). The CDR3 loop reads CAWIDRFSGWGTEAFF. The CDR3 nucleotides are TGTGCCTGGATCGACAGGTTCTCCGGGTGGGGCACTGAAGCTTTCTTT.